This is a list of T cell receptor beta chains from one sample in a study of cytomegalovirus exposure and HLA in healthy donors. TCRdb's copy holds only in-frame clones and misses some; the assay was immunoSEQ multiplex PCR. Here the sample spans 150,000 to 200,000 clones, less than 80% being singletons. The sequenced material came from PBMCs. The receptors were sampled from a woman in her twenties or thirties in good health and CMV-seropositive. The CDR3 runs from the conserved cysteine through the conserved F or W. A D gene is named only where the DNA matches it firmly. Clone size is stated in some rows and not others, as once, few, many or a class when expanded.

D	V	length	J	size	DNA	CDR3
-	TRBV5-4	15	TRBJ2-5	once	TGTGCCAGCAGCTTGTCTCAGGCCCGCCAAGAGACCCAGTACTTC	CASSLSQARQETQYF
-	TRBV4-2	14	TRBJ1-2	once	TGTGCCAGCAGCCAGAAACAGTTGAACTATGGCTACACCTTC	CASSQKQLNYGYTF
-	TRBV19	13	TRBJ1-2	-	TGTGCCAGTAGTGCGCGGGCTAACTATGGCTACACCTTC	CASSARANYGYTF
TRBD2	TRBV11-3	16	TRBJ2-7	-	TGTGCCAGCTCATGGACTAGCGGAAGGGATTTATACGAGCAGTACTTC	CASSWTSGRDLYEQYF
TRBD1	TRBV4-3	15	TRBJ1-5	-	TGCGCCAGCAGCCAAGATCGGACAGGGGCCCAGCCCCAGCATTTT	CASSQDRTGAQPQHF
TRBD2	TRBV4-1	15	TRBJ2-7	-	TGCGCCAGCAGCCAAGAACAGCGGGAAGGCGACGAGCAGTACTTC	CASSQEQREGDEQYF
TRBD1	TRBV10-3	13	TRBJ1-4	-	TGTGCCACCAACAGGGGGACTAATGAAAAACTGTTTTTT	CATNRGTNEKLFF
-	TRBV29-1	16	TRBJ1-1	-	TGCAGCGTTGAAGGTGTTGTTCGAGGGCCTAACACTGAAGCTTTCTTT	CSVEGVVRGPNTEAFF
TRBD1	TRBV15	17	TRBJ2-3	-	TGTGCCAGTAGGGACCAGGGACAGGTGTTGGGCACAGATACGCAGTATTTT	CASRDQGQVLGTDTQYF
TRBD1	TRBV29-1	12	TRBJ2-7	-	TGCAGCGTTCGTACAGGGGTCGGCGAGCAGTACTTC	CSVRTGVGEQYF
-	TRBV5-4	12	TRBJ1-3	-	TGTGCCAGCAGCCGCGCTGGAAACACCATATATTTT	CASSRAGNTIYF
-	TRBV10-2	14	TRBJ2-5	-	TGCGCCAGCAGTGGGGCTAGCGCGAGGGGGACCCAGTACTTC	CASSGASARGTQYF
TRBD2	TRBV7-2	16	TRBJ2-2	-	TGTGCCAGCAGCTGGCACACTAGCGGGGTCGCCGGGGAGCTGTTTTTT	CASSWHTSGVAGELFF
TRBD2	TRBV4-1	16	TRBJ2-1	-	TGCGCCAGCAGCCAATGGCCTAGCGGGGGAGTTAATGAGCAGTTCTTC	CASSQWPSGGVNEQFF
-	TRBV4-3	15	TRBJ1-6	few	TGCGCCAGCAGCCAAGCGAAACAGGATAATTCACCCCTCCACTTT	CASSQAKQDNSPLHF
TRBD1	TRBV4-2	17	TRBJ2-2	-	TGTGCCAGCAGCCCACCGGGACAGGGGGATCAAACCGGGGAGCTGTTTTTT	CASSPPGQGDQTGELFF
-	TRBV18	14	TRBJ2-7	-	TGTGCCAGCTCAGCTGACAGGAGCTCCTACGAGCAGTACTTC	CASSADRSSYEQYF
-	TRBV9	16	TRBJ2-3	large	TGTGCCAGCAGCGTAGATGTCGGACTCGTGACAGATACGCAGTATTTT	CASSVDVGLVTDTQYF
TRBD1	TRBV9	15	TRBJ1-5	-	TGTGCCAGCAGCGCGACAGGGGGAATTTATCAGCCCCAGCATTTT	CASSATGGIYQPQHF
-	TRBV9	15	TRBJ2-3	-	TGTGCCAGCAGCGTAGACGGGATGGGGACAGATACGCAGTATTTT	CASSVDGMGTDTQYF
-	TRBV7-6	15	TRBJ2-7	-	TGTGCCAGCAGCTTAGCGCCTGCGCTTCTTAACGAGCAGTACTTC	CASSLAPALLNEQYF
-	TRBV7-9	14	TRBJ1-4	-	TGTGCCAGCAGCTTACAAACAGTGAATGAAAAACTGTTTTTT	CASSLQTVNEKLFF
TRBD2	TRBV9	14	TRBJ2-1	-	TGTGCCAGCAGTTGGACTAGCGGAGGGGGCGAGCAGTTCTTC	CASSWTSGGGEQFF
-	TRBV6-1	11	TRBJ1-1	once	TGTGCCAGCAGTGTGAACAGGGAGGCTTTCTTT	CASSVNREAFF
TRBD1	TRBV14	14	TRBJ1-4	-	TGTGCCAGCAGCCGGCCAGGGGGTGGTGAAAAACTGTTTTTT	CASSRPGGGEKLFF
-	TRBV30	13	TRBJ2-5	-	TGTGCCTGGAGTGTCCAGCGGGAAGAGACCCAGTACTTC	CAWSVQREETQYF
TRBD1	TRBV7-9	13	TRBJ1-1	-	TGTGCCAGCAGCTTAGAGGGACAGGGGCAGGCTTTCTTT	CASSLEGQGQAFF
TRBD1	TRBV6-5	12	TRBJ2-1	-	TGTGCCAGCAGTTTTACAGGGGACGAGCAGTTCTTC	CASSFTGDEQFF
-	TRBV4-1	15	TRBJ1-2	-	TGCGCCAGCAGCCATCCCGGCGGGGGCCCCGATGGCTACACCTTC	CASSHPGGGPDGYTF
TRBD2	TRBV10-3	15	TRBJ2-3	few	TGTGCCATCAGTGAAGGACTAGCGGGAACAGATACGCAGTATTTT	CAISEGLAGTDTQYF
-	TRBV29-1	14	TRBJ2-2	-	TGCAGCGTTAACAGGGGGGGTCAGAGAGGGGAGCTGTTTTTT	CSVNRGGQRGELFF
-	TRBV6-6	14	TRBJ1-5	-	TGTGCCAGCAGTTACTCCCCAAGGGGACAGCCCCAGCATTTT	CASSYSPRGQPQHF
-	TRBV20-1	11	TRBJ2-7	-	TGCAGTGCTAACTTACTCGACGAGCAGTACTTC	CSANLLDEQYF
-	TRBV30	14	TRBJ2-7	-	TGTGCCTGGAGTACGCCACAGGGAACCTACGAGCAGTACTTC	CAWSTPQGTYEQYF
TRBD1	TRBV7-9	19	TRBJ1-1	-	TGTGCCAGCAGCTCAGACAACCCCCGACAGGGGCGGAATGACACTGAAGCTTTCTTT	CASSSDNPRQGRNDTEAFF
TRBD1	TRBV7-8	14	TRBJ1-5	few	TGTGCCAGCAGCACGACGGGACAGGGCCAGCCCCAGCATTTT	CASSTTGQGQPQHF
-	TRBV4-3	17	TRBJ2-7	-	TGCGCCAGCAGCCAAGAATACGGACTCACGAGCTCCTACGAGCAGTACTTC	CASSQEYGLTSSYEQYF
TRBD1	TRBV5-1	14	TRBJ1-4	-	TGCGCCAGCAGCGCGGGACAGCTTAATGAAAAACTGTTTTTT	CASSAGQLNEKLFF
TRBD2	TRBV11-2	18	TRBJ2-5	-	TGTGCCAGCAGCTTAGATCTGCGGCCACTAGCGGACCAAGAGACCCAGTACTTC	CASSLDLRPLADQETQYF
-	TRBV9	14	TRBJ2-7	few	TGTGCCAGCACCTCGGGCAGGGACACCTACGAGCAGTACTTC	CASTSGRDTYEQYF
TRBD1	TRBV29-1	15	TRBJ2-2	-	TGCAGCGCTGCCAGACAGGGATCGAACACCGGGGAGCTGTTTTTT	CSAARQGSNTGELFF
TRBD2	TRBV7-9	15	TRBJ2-1	few	TGTGCCAGCAGCCTAAGCGGGAGGGCCGGGGATGAGCAGTTCTTC	CASSLSGRAGDEQFF
-	TRBV6-5	13	TRBJ1-2	-	TGTGCCAGCCGCGGGGGGTTGTCGGGAGGCTACACCTTC	CASRGGLSGGYTF
TRBD1	TRBV19	17	TRBJ1-4	-	TGTGCCAGTAGTATCAAATATATCGACAGGGACGATGAAAAACTGTTTTTT	CASSIKYIDRDDEKLFF
-	TRBV7-2	14	TRBJ1-2	-	TGTGCCAGCAGCCCCTGGGGGCAGGACTATGGCTACACCTTC	CASSPWGQDYGYTF
-	TRBV7-6	15	TRBJ2-7	-	TGTGCCAGCAGCCGCGGCGCGGGGGCGCGAAACGAGCAGTACTTC	CASSRGAGARNEQYF
-	TRBV6-5	13	TRBJ1-1	-	TGTGCCAGCAGCTACACAGGGAACACTGAAGCTTTCTTT	CASSYTGNTEAFF
TRBD1	TRBV27	14	TRBJ1-6	-	TGTGCCAGCAGCATGGAGGGACAGTTGCTAACCCTCCACTTT	CASSMEGQLLTLHF
TRBD1	TRBV5-5	15	TRBJ1-5	once	TGTGCCAGCAGCTTGGAGGGACAGGGAAGTCAGCCCCAGCATTTT	CASSLEGQGSQPQHF
TRBD1	TRBV4-1	14	TRBJ1-5	-	TGCGCCAGCAGCCAGGGACAGGGTAATCAGCCCCAGCATTTT	CASSQGQGNQPQHF
-	TRBV18	16	TRBJ2-2	-	TGTGCCAGCTCACCACGCCAGAACCATATTCCCGGGGAGCTGTTTTTT	CASSPRQNHIPGELFF
-	TRBV13	11	TRBJ2-7	few	TGTGCCAGCAGCTTAACAGGAGAGCAGTACTTC	CASSLTGEQYF
TRBD1	TRBV5-6	18	TRBJ1-2	-	TGTGCCAGCAGCTTGGTGTGGACAGGGTCCGATGACGGGAATGGCTACACCTTC	CASSLVWTGSDDGNGYTF
-	TRBV29-1	12	TRBJ2-1	-	TGCAGCGTCCGGGGGTCCTACAATGAGCAGTTCTTC	CSVRGSYNEQFF
-	TRBV2	14	TRBJ2-7	-	TGTGCCAGCAGTGAACCCCTAGGAACCTACGAGCAGTACTTC	CASSEPLGTYEQYF